What follows are 11 T cell receptor beta chains derived from one specimen sequenced in a study of tumor-infiltrating lymphocytes in localized non-small cell lung cancer. Sequencing was performed with immunoSEQ multiplex PCR; in TCRdb, only in-frame clones are kept and a portion is missing. Of about 12,000 clones listed, about 79% are singletons. The material sequenced was lung tumor tissue. These receptors all stem from a human donor with non-small cell lung cancer.

This chain uses TRBV29-1 with TRBJ2-7; tentatively, D is TRBD2 (6 bases). Trimming took 4 bases from V and 4 from J, leaving 20 bases between them. The CDR3 extends over 15 amino acids. Germline V CDR1 and CDR2: SQVTM, ANQGSEA. The CDR3 sequence is CSVAVVGGRPYEQYF. Here the CDR3 DNA reads TGCAGCGTTGCCGTAGTCGGGGGACGGCCATACGAGCAGTACTTC.

The chain couples TRBV7-8 to TRBJ2-5; no definite D call. The germline gives CDR1 SGHVS, CDR2 FQNEAQ. Between the trimmed V and J ends, which lost 2 bases and 7 bases, there was a span of 5 bases. This CDR3 spans 11 amino acids. The chain's CDR3 is CASSLRGTQYF. The CDR3 DNA sequence: TGTGCCAGCAGCTTACGAGGGACCCAGTACTTC.

V usage is TRBV6-1 and J usage is TRBJ2-7; 7 nucleotides line up with TRBD1. Per the germline V gene, CDR1 is MNHNS and CDR2 is SASEGT. Trimming removed 7 bases from V and 5 bases from J; junction bases left unmatched: 8. The CDR3 is 13 amino acids. The CDR3 nucleotides read TGTGCCAGCAAATTACAGGGGTTCAACGAGCAGTACTTC. Translation: CASKLQGFNEQYF.

CDR3 DNA sequence: TGTGCCAGCAGCTCAGTGGGGGAGGTCACAGATACGCAGTATTTT. Encoded protein: CASSSVGEVTDTQYF. The V call is TRBV7-2, the J call TRBJ2-3; tentative D call: TRBD2 (6 bases). The ends were cut back, 4 bases at V and 2 bases at J, with 13 bases in the middle. From germline, CDR1 is SGHTA and CDR2 FQGNSA. The CDR3 runs 15 residues.

The chain is built from TRBV7-2 and TRBJ2-5, with TRBD2 matching 7 bases. The germline CDR1 and CDR2 sequences are SGHTA and FQGNSA. The CDR3 has 16 residues. The V segment lost 8 bases and the J segment 5 bases; nucleotides outside the gene matches: 17. CDR3 coding DNA: TGTGCCAGCGCCGGGAGCCTAGGGAGGGCCGGGGAGACCCAGTACTTC. It is translated as CASAGSLGRAGETQYF.

V gene TRBV5-8 combines with J gene TRBJ2-3; no clear D gene. CDR1 SGHTS and CDR2 YDEGEE come from the germline V gene. The V end lost 0 bases, the J end lost 4 bases, and 12 bases lay between the germline ends. The CDR3 spans 15 residues. The CDR3 nucleotides are TGTGCCAGCAGCTTGGGCCCCACAACGGCAGATACGCAGTATTTT. This gives the protein CASSLGPTTADTQYF.

The CDR3 DNA is TGTGCCAGCAGCCTAGGGGGGCTCCCCTACACGAATGAGCAGTTCTTC. This translates into CASSLGGLPYTNEQFF. This sequence joins TRBV7-2 and TRBJ2-1, with D perhaps being TRBD1 or TRBD2 (6 bases each). Germline V gene data show CDR1 as SGHTA and CDR2 as FQGNSA. CDR3 length: 16 amino acids. V lost 5 bases and J lost 7, with 21 bases in between.

This clone was observed once. The chain carries TRBV5-6 and TRBJ2-2, with a possible D match to TRBD1 (5 bases). The CDR3 contains 15 residues. CDR1 and CDR2 (germline): SGHDT, YYEEEE. Trimming cost V 5 bases and J 3 bases, with 14 bases left between them. CDR3 bases: TGTGCCAGCAGGGGCCAGGGTATAGACACCGGGGAGCTGTTTTTT. Translated, it gives CASRGQGIDTGELFF.

This chain links TRBV10-3 with TRBJ2-5, with 7 nucleotides matching TRBD1. Trimming at V came to 3 bases and at J to 7 bases, leaving 14 bases not matched to a gene. This CDR3 is built from 16 residues. Germline V lookup: CDR1 ENHRY, CDR2 SYGVKD. CDR3 bases: TGTGCCATCAGTGATCGAGGGTCGACAGGGCGCACGACCCAGTACTTC. It encodes CAISDRGSTGRTTQYF.

This clone was recorded only once. This chain links TRBV18 with TRBJ1-2, with a possible D match to TRBD1 (5 bases). Germline CDR1 reads KGHSH; CDR2 reads LQKENI. The CDR3 extends over 17 amino acids. The V and J ends lost 1 base and 4 bases respectively, with 19 bases between them. The CDR3, as DNA: TGTGCCAGCTCACCACTGGGTCGCCAGGGTTTTGGCTATGGCTACACCTTC. This codes for CASSPLGRQGFGYGYTF.

This clone appeared a few times. The chain has TRBV2 and TRBJ2-7; 9 bases match TRBD2. This CDR3 has 14 amino acids. Germline loops: CDR1 SNHLY, CDR2 FYNNEI. The V segment lost 6 bases and the J segment 5 bases; nucleotides outside the gene matches: 8. CDR3 region: CASRVAGVGNEQYF. CDR3 DNA sequence: TGTGCCAGCAGGGTAGCGGGAGTGGGAAACGAGCAGTACTTC.